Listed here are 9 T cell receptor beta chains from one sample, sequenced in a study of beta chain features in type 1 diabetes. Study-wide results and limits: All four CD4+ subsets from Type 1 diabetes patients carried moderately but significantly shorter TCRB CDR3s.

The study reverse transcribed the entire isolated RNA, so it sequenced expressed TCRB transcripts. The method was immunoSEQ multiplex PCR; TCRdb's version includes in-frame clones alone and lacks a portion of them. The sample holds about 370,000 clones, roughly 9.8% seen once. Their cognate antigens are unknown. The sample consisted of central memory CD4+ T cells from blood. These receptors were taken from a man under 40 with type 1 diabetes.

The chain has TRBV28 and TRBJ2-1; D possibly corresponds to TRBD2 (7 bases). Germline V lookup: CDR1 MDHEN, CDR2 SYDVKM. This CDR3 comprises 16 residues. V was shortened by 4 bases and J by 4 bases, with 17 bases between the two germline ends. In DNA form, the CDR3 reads TGTGCCAGCAGTTCTGCTGGGGGGGCGCGATACAATGAGCAGTTCTTC. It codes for CASSSAGGARYNEQFF.

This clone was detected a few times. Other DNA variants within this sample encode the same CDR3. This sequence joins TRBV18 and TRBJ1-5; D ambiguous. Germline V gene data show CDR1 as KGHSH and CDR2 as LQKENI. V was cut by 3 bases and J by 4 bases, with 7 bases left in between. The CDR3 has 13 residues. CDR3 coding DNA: TGTGCCAGCTCACCGGCCACTAATCAGCCCCAGCATTTT. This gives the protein CASSPATNQPQHF.

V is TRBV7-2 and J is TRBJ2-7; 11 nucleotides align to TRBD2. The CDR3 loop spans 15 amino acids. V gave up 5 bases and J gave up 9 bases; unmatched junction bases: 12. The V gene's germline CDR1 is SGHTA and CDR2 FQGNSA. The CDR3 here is CASSAVAGGPSGQYF. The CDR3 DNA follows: TGTGCCAGCAGCGCTGTAGCGGGAGGGCCTTCGGGGCAGTACTTC.

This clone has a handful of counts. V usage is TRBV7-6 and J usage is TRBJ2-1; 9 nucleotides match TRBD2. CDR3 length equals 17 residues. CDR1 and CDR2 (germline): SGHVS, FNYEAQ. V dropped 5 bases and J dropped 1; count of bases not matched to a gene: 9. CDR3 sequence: CASSPLATSGSYNEQFF. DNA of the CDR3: TGTGCCAGCAGCCCCCTGGCGACTAGCGGATCCTACAATGAGCAGTTCTTC.

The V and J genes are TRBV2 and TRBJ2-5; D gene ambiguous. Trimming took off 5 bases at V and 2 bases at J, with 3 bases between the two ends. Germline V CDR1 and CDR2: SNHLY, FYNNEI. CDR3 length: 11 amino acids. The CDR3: CASSKQETQYF. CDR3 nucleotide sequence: TGTGCCAGCAGTAAACAAGAGACCCAGTACTTC.

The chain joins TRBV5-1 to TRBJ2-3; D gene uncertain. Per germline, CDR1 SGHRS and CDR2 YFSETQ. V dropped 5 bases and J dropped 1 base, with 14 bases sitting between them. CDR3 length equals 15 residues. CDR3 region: CASRVGPQGTDTQYF. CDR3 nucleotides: TGCGCCAGCAGGGTCGGCCCCCAGGGCACAGATACGCAGTATTTT.

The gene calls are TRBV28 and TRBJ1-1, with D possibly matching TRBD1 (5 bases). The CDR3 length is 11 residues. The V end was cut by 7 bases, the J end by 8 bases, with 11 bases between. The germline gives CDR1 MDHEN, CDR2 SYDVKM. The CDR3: CASTRGAEAFF. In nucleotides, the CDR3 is TGTGCCAGCACCCGGGGCGCGGAAGCTTTCTTT.

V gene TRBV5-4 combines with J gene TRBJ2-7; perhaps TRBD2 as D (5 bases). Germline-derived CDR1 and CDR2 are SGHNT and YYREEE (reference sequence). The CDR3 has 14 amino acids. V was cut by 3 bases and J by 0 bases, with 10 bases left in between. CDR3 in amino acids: CASSSISGSYEQYF. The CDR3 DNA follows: TGTGCCAGCAGCTCAATAAGCGGCTCCTACGAGCAGTACTTC.

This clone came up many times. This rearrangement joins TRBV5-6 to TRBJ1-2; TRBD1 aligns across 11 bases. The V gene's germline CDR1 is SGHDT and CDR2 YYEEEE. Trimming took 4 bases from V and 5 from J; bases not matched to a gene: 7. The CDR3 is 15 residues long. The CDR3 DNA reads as TGTGCCAGCAGCCACGGACAGGGGGCTCGATATGGCTACACCTTC. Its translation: CASSHGQGARYGYTF.